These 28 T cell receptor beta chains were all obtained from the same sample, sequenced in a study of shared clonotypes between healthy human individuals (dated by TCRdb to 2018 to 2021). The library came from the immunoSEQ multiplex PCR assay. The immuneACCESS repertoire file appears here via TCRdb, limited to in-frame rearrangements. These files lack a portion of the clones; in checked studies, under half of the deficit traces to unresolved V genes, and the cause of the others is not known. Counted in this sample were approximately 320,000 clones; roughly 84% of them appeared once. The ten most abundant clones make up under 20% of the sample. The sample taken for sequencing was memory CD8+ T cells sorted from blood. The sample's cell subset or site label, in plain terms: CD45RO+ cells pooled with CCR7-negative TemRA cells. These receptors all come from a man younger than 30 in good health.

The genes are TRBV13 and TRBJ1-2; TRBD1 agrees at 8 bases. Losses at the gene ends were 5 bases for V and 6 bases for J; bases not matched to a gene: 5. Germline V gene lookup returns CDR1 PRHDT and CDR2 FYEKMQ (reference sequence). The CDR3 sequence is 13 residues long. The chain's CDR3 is CASSPTGENGYTF. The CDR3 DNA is TGTGCCAGCAGCCCGACAGGGGAAAATGGCTACACCTTC.

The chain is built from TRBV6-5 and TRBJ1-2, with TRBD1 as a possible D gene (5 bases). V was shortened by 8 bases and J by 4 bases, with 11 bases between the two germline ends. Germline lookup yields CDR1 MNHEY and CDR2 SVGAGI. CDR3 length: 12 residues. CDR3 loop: CASSDRPYGYTF. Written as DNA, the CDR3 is TGTGCCAGCTCTGACAGACCCTATGGCTACACCTTC.

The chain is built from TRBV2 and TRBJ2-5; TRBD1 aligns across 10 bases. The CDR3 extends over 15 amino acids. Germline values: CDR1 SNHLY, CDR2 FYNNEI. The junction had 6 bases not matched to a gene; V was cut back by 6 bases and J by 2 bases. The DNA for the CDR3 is TGTGCCAGCAGGCCGGGACAGGGGTTTCAAGAGACCCAGTACTTC. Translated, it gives CASRPGQGFQETQYF.

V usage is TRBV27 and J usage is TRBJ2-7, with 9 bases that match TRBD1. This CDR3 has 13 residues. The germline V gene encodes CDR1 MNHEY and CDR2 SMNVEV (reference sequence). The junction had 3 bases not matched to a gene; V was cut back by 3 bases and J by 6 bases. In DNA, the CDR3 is TGTGCCAGCAGTTTCGGGACAGGGCCCGAGCAGTACTTC. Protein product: CASSFGTGPEQYF.

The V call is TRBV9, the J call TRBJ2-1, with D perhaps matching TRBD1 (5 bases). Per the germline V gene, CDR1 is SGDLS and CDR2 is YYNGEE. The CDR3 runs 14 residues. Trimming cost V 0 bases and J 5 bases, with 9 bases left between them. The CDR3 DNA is TGTGCCAGCAGCGTAGAGGGGAACCACAATGAGCAGTTCTTC. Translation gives CASSVEGNHNEQFF.

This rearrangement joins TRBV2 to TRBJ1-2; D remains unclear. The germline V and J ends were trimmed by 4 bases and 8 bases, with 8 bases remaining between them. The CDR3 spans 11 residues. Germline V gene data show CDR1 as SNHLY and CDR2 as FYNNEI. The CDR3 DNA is TGTGCCAGCAGTGCCCGATGGGGCTACACCTTC. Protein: CASSARWGYTF.

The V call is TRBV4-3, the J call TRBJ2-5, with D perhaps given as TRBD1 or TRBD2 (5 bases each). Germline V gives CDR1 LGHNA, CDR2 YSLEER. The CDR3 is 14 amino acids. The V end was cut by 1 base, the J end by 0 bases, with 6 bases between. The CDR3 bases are TGCGCCAGCAGCCAAGTGGGACACCAAGAGACCCAGTACTTC. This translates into CASSQVGHQETQYF.

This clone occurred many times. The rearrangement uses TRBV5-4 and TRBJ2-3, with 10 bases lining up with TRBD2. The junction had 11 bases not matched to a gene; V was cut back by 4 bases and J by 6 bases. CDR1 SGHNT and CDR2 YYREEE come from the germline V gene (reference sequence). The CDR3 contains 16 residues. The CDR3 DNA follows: TGTGCCAGCAGCGGGGTGATAGCGGGGGGACTCGATACGCAGTATTTT. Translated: CASSGVIAGGLDTQYF.

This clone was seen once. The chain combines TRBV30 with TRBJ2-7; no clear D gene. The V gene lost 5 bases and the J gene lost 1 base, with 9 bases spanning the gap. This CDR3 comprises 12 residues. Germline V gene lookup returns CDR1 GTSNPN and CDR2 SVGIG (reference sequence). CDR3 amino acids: CAWGPTSYEQYF. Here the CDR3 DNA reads TGTGCCTGGGGACCCACATCCTACGAGCAGTACTTC. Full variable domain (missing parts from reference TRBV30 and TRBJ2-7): SQTIHQWPATLVQPVGSPLSLECTVEGTSNPNLYWYRQAAGRGLQLLFYSVGIGQISSEVPQNLSASRPQDRQFILSSKKLLLSDSGFYLCAWGPTSYEQYFGPGTRLTVT.

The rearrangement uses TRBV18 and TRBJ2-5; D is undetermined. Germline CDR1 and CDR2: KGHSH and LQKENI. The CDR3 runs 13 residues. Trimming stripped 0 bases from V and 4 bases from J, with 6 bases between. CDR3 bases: TGTGCCAGCTCACCACCGAGTATAGAGACCCAGTACTTC. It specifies CASSPPSIETQYF. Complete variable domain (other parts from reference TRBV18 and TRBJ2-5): NAGVMQNPRHLVRRRGQEARLRCSPMKGHSHVYWYRQLPEEGLKFMVYLQKENIIDESGMPKERFSAEFPKEGPSILRIQQVVRGDSAAYFCASSPPSIETQYFGPGTRLLVL.

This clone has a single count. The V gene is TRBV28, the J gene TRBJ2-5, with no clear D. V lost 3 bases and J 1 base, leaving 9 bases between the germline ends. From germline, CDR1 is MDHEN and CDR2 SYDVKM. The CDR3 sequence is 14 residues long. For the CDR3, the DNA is TGTGCCAGCAGTTTTCCAGGTCTCCAAGAGACCCAGTACTTC. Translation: CASSFPGLQETQYF.

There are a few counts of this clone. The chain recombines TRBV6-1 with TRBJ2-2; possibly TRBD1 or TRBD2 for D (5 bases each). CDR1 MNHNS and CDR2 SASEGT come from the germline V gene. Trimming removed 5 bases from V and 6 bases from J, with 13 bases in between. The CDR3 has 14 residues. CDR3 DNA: TGTGCCAGCAGTAGGTCTGGGGGTGCCGGGGAGCTGTTTTTT. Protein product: CASSRSGGAGELFF.

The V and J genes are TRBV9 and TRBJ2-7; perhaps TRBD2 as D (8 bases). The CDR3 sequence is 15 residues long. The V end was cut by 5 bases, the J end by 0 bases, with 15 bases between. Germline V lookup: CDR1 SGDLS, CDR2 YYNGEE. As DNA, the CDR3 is TGTGCCAGCAGAATACAGGGGACTAGCTCCTACGAGCAGTACTTC. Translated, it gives CASRIQGTSSYEQYF.

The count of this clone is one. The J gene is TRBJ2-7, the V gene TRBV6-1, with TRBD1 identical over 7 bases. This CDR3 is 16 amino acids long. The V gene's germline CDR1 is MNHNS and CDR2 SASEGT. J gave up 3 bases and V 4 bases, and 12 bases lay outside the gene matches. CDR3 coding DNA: TGTGCCAGCAGTGTCGCGACAGGGAGCGGTCGCTACGAGCAGTACTTC. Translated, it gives CASSVATGSGRYEQYF.

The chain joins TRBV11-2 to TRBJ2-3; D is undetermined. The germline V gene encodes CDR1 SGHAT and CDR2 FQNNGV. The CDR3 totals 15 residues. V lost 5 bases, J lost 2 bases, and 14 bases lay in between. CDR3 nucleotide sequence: TGTGCCAGCAGCCCGTTCTTTGGAACCACAGATACGCAGTATTTT. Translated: CASSPFFGTTDTQYF.

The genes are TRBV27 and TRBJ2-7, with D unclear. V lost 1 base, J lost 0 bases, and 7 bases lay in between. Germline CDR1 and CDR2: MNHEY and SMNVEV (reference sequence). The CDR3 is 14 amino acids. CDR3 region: CASSLLESSYEQYF. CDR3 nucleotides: TGTGCCAGCAGTTTATTGGAGAGCTCCTACGAGCAGTACTTC.

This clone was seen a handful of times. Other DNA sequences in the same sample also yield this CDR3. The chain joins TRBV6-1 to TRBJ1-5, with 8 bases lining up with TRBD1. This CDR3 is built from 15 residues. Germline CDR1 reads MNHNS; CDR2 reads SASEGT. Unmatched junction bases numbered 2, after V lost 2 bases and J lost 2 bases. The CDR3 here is CASSELTGGNQPQHF. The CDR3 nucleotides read TGTGCCAGCAGTGAATTGACAGGGGGCAATCAGCCCCAGCATTTT.

The CDR3 sequence: CASSDGTDPYEQYF. In DNA, the CDR3 is TGTGCCAGCAGCGACGGGACAGATCCCTACGAGCAGTACTTC. V gene TRBV9 combines with J gene TRBJ2-7, with TRBD1 matching 7 bases. The V gene's germline CDR1 is SGDLS and CDR2 YYNGEE. CDR3 length: 14 residues. V shed 3 bases, J shed 2 bases, and the junction held 5 bases outside the gene matches.

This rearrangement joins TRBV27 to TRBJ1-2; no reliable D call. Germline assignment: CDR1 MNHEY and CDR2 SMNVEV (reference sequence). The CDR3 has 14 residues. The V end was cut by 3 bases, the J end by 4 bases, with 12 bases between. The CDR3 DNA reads TGTGCCAGCAGTTTTGATCCCCCGTCCTATGGCTACACCTTC. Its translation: CASSFDPPSYGYTF.

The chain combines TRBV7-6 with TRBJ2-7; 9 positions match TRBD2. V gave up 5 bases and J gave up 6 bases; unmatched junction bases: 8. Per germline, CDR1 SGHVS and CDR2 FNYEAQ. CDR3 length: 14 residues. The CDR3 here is CASSRLAGEGEQYF. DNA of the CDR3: TGTGCCAGCAGCCGCTTAGCGGGAGAAGGCGAGCAGTACTTC.

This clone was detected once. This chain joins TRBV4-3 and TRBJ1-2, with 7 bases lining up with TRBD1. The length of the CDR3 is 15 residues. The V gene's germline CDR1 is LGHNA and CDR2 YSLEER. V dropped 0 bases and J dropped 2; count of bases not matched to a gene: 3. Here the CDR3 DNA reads TGCGCCAGCAGCCAAGATACGGACAGGAACTATGGCTACACCTTC. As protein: CASSQDTDRNYGYTF.

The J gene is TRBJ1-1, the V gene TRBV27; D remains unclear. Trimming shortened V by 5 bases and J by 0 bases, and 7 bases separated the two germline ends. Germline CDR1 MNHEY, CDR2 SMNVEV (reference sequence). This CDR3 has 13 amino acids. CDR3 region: CASSLQMNTEAFF. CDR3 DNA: TGTGCCAGCAGTCTACAGATGAACACTGAAGCTTTCTTT.

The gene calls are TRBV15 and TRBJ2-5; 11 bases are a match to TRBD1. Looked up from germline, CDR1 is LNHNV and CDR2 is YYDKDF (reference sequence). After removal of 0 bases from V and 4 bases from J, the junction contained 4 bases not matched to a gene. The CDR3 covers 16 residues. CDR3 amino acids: CATSRDLGQGAETQYF. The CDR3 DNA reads TGTGCCACCAGCAGAGATCTAGGACAGGGGGCAGAGACCCAGTACTTC.

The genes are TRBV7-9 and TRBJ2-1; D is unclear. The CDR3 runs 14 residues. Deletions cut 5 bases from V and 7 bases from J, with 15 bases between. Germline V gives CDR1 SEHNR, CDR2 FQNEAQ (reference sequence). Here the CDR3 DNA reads TGTGCCAGCAGCCCCCGCGGTAAGGCAAATGAGCAGTTCTTC. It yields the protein CASSPRGKANEQFF.

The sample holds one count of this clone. Here the CDR3 DNA reads TGCGCCAGCAGCCAAGAAGGGGACAGGGTCTGGGAGACCCAGTACTTC. This translates into CASSQEGDRVWETQYF. The chain joins TRBV4-1 to TRBJ2-5; 9 bases agree with TRBD1. Germline V gene lookup returns CDR1 MGHRA and CDR2 YSYEKL. With V trimmed by 0 bases and J by 5 bases, 7 bases remained unmatched. This CDR3 spans 16 amino acids.

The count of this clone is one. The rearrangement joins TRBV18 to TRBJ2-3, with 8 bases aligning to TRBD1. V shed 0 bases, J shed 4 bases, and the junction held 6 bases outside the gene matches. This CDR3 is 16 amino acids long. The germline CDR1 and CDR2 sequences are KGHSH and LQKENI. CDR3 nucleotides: TGTGCCAGCTCACCACCGATGGACAGGGATCCAGATACGCAGTATTTT. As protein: CASSPPMDRDPDTQYF.

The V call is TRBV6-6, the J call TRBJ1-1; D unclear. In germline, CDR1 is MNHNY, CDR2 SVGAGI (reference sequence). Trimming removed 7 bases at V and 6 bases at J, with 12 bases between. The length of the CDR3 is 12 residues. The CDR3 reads CASNSLSSEAFF. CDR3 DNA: TGTGCCAGCAACTCTCTTTCATCTGAAGCTTTCTTT.

CDR3 residues: CANPARTSFSYNEQFF. In DNA form, the CDR3 reads TGCGCCAACCCAGCCCGTACTAGCTTCTCCTACAATGAGCAGTTCTTC. The rearrangement joins TRBV5-1 to TRBJ2-1; tentatively, D is TRBD2 (6 bases). V was pared by 9 bases and J by 0 bases, with 19 bases between. This CDR3 contains 16 residues. CDR1 and CDR2 (germline): SGHRS, YFSETQ.